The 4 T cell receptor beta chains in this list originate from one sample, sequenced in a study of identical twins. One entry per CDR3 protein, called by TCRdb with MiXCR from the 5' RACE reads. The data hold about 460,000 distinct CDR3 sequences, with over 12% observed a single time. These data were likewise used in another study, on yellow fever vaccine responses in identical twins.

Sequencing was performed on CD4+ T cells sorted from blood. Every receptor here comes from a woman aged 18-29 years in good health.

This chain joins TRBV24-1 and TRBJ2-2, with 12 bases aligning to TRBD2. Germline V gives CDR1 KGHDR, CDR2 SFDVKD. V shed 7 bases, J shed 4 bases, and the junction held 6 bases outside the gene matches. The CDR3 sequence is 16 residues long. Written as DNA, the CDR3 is TGTGCCACCAGCACGACTAGCGGGAGTGCCACCGGGGAGCTGTTTTTT. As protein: CATSTTSGSATGELFF.

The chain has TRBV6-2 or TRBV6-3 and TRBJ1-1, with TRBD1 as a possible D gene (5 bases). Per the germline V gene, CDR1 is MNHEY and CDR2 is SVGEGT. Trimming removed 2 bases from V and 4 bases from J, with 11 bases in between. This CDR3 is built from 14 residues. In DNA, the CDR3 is TGTGCCAGCAGTTACGCATCCGGGGCCACTGAAGCTTTCTTT. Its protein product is CASSYASGATEAFF.

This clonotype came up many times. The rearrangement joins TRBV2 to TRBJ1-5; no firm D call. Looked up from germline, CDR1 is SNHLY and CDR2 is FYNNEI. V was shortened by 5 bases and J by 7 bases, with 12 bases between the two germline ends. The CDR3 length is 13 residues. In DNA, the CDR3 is TGTGCCAGCAGTTTGTCGGTTCAACAGCCCCAGCATTTT. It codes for CASSLSVQQPQHF.

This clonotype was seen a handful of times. The CDR3 sequence is CATSRGTGGLGSPLHF. CDR3 bases: TGTGCCACCAGCAGAGGGACAGGAGGGTTGGGATCACCCCTCCACTTT. The chain recombines TRBV15 with TRBJ1-6, with TRBD1 identical over 7 bases. Germline lookup yields CDR1 LNHNV and CDR2 YYDKDF (reference sequence). The CDR3 sequence is 16 residues long. V shed 1 base and J 10 bases; nucleotides not matched to a gene: 10.